The next 24 T cell receptor beta chains were all read from a single sample in a study of CXCR3-negative and CXCR3-positive naive CD8 T cells (dated by TCRdb to about 2019). Sequencing used a NextSeq 550. The Human TCR Profiling Kit (MiLaboratory) was used to make UMI-labeled 5' RACE TRB cDNA libraries. One entry per CDR3 protein sequence results from the TCRdb reprocessing of the reads, with DNA left out. The record for this sample contains 55,000 to 70,000 distinct CDR3 sequences. 20% to 25% of the sample is taken by the ten largest. The sequencing input was memory CD8+ T cells from blood. Taken with the paper, the label for cell subset or site translates to: conventional CD8+ memory T cells (TMEM), sorted as controls. These receptors were collected from a human donor in good health. Some clones in this sample may be carry-over from other donors' samples.

The rearrangement links TRBV4-1 to TRBJ2-2. Per germline, CDR1 MGHRA and CDR2 YSYEKL. This CDR3 region has 15 residues. The CDR3 is CASSHLGINTGELFF.

This rearrangement joins TRBV6-2 or TRBV6-3 to TRBJ1-5; TCRdb's assignment of TRBD1 cannot be checked, as there is no DNA. The CDR3 sequence is 13 residues long. Germline lookup yields CDR1 MNHEY and CDR2 SVGEGT. Here the CDR3 reads CASSTGTRQPQHF.

The genes are TRBV7-3 and TRBJ2-1; TCRdb designates TRBD2, a call that cannot be tested without DNA. The CDR3 runs 15 residues. CDR1 is SGHTA and CDR2 is FQGTGA in the germline V gene. The CDR3 loop reads CASSILAGVFNEQFF.

This chain connects TRBV10-2 to TRBJ1-1; TCRdb's D call, TRBD1, is unchecked because there is no DNA. Per the germline V gene, CDR1 is WSHSY and CDR2 is SAAADI. The CDR3 sequence is 19 residues long. The CDR3 sequence is CASSESGMIMAGPHTEAFF.

The V call is TRBV20-1, the J call TRBJ2-7; TCRdb indicates TRBD2, and absent DNA this call remains unverified. This CDR3 contains 16 residues. Germline V gene lookup returns CDR1 DFQATT and CDR2 SNEGSKA (reference sequence). The CDR3: CSARVHERGDWYEQYF.

The chain employs TRBV7-2 and TRBJ2-1; without DNA, the TCRdb call of TRBD1 cannot be checked. Germline V gene lookup returns CDR1 SGHTA and CDR2 FQGNSA. This CDR3 contains 18 residues. The CDR3 is CASSLGALGRGRINEQFF.

The V call is TRBV29-1, the J call TRBJ2-3. CDR1 and CDR2 from the germline V gene are SQVTM and ANQGSEA. The CDR3 spans 17 residues. CDR3 region: CSVVLWTVVPYTDTQYF.

V gene TRBV7-9 combines with J gene TRBJ2-1; without DNA, the TCRdb call of TRBD1 cannot be checked. The CDR3 contains 16 residues. Germline V gives CDR1 SEHNR, CDR2 FQNEAQ (reference sequence). The CDR3 here is CPSSTLRVPSYNEQFF.

The chain combines TRBV13 with TRBJ2-3. Germline V gene data show CDR1 as PRHDT and CDR2 as FYEKMQ (reference sequence). This CDR3 has 15 amino acids. Here the CDR3 reads CASSSRPLDTDTQYF. Full variable domain (outside the CDR3, taken from reference TRBV13 and TRBJ2-3): AAGVIQSPRHLIKEKRETATLKCYPIPRHDTVYWYQQGPGQDPQFLISFYEKMQSDKGSIPDRFSAQQFSDYHSELNMSSLELGDSALYFCASSSRPLDTDTQYFGPGTRLTVL.

The CDR3 protein is CATSRDWHRDSGVATNEKLFF. V gene TRBV15 combines with J gene TRBJ1-4; the D call from TCRdb, TRBD1, cannot be confirmed without DNA. From germline, CDR1 is LNHNV and CDR2 YYDKDF (reference sequence). The CDR3 is made up of 21 amino acids.

This sequence joins TRBV7-9 and TRBJ2-6. The CDR3 spans 16 residues. Looked up from germline, CDR1 is SEHNR and CDR2 is FQNEAQ (reference sequence). This CDR3 reads CASSRFPTSGANVLTF. The full variable domain, with the rest looked up from reference TRBV7-9 and TRBJ2-6, is DTGVSQNPRHKITKRGQNVTFRCDPISEHNRLYWYRQTLGQGPEFLTYFQNEAQLEKSRLLSDRFSAERPKGSFSTLEIQRTEQGDSAMYLCASSRFPTSGANVLTFGAGSRLTVL.

The rearrangement joins TRBV20-1 to TRBJ1-2. The CDR3 is made up of 13 amino acids. CDR1 and CDR2 (germline): DFQATT, SNEGSKA (reference sequence). CDR3 residues: CSARDWTEYGYTF.

The chain uses TRBV7-9 and TRBJ2-7; lacking DNA, the TRBD2 call made by TCRdb goes unchecked. This CDR3 is built from 14 residues. The germline V gene encodes CDR1 SEHNR and CDR2 FQNEAQ (reference sequence). CDR3 sequence reads: CASSLEGGGYEQYF.

The chain carries TRBV4-1 and TRBJ1-2; TCRdb proposes TRBD1, but this gene call is untestable without DNA. The length of the CDR3 is 15 residues. The germline V gene has CDR1 MGHRA and CDR2 YSYEKL. CDR3 sequence: CASSQVGGLGYGYTF.

The chain has TRBV12-3 or TRBV12-4 and TRBJ2-7; there is no DNA to check the TCRdb D call of TRBD1. The CDR3 loop spans 12 amino acids. CDR3 sequence reads: CASRGQGYEQYF.

This clonotype is labeled medium-sized based on frequency. The chain employs TRBV20-1 and TRBJ2-7; with no DNA, the TCRdb D assignment of TRBD2 cannot be verified. Germline V gene data show CDR1 as DFQATT and CDR2 as SNEGSKA (reference sequence). The CDR3 contains 12 residues. CDR3 protein: CSASLAEYEQYF.

This chain joins TRBV7-2 and TRBJ2-5; TCRdb selects TRBD2, and the lack of DNA leaves this call unchecked. The germline gives CDR1 SGHTA, CDR2 FQGNSA. This CDR3 is 17 amino acids long. The CDR3 sequence: CASSLTPPGLAGGFGYF.

The V call is TRBV9, the J call TRBJ2-2; TCRdb picks TRBD2, but there is no DNA to check that call. Germline V CDR1 and CDR2: SGDLS, YYNGEE. The CDR3 totals 16 residues. The CDR3 reads CASSERGGLDTGEPFF.

The chain has TRBV9 and TRBJ2-7. This CDR3 comprises 14 residues. CDR1 and CDR2 (germline): SGDLS, YYNGEE. The chain's CDR3 is CASSETGSAYEQYF.

The rearrangement uses TRBV7-2 and TRBJ2-2; the D gene TCRdb calls, TRBD2, cannot be checked with no DNA. There are 16 residues in the CDR3. Germline CDR1 SGHTA, CDR2 FQGNSA. CDR3 sequence: CASSLTSGGLTGELFF.

The chain employs TRBV29-1 and TRBJ1-1; there is no DNA to check the TCRdb D call of TRBD1. The CDR3 totals 12 residues. From germline, CDR1 is SQVTM and CDR2 ANQGSEA. The CDR3 region is CSSQGAGTEAFF.

The chain employs TRBV20-1 and TRBJ2-3; the TCRdb D gene call, TRBD1, has no DNA to confirm it. In germline, CDR1 is DFQATT, CDR2 SNEGSKA (reference sequence). The CDR3 loop spans 15 amino acids. CDR3 loop: CSALTGAEYTDTQYF.

This chain joins TRBV19 and TRBJ2-5; TCRdb's D gene call, TRBD1, goes unchecked for lack of DNA. The CDR3 extends over 16 amino acids. Germline CDR1 is LNHDA and CDR2 is SQIVND (reference sequence). This CDR3 reads CASGDRETSNQETQYF.

V gene TRBV29-1 combines with J gene TRBJ1-2; lacking DNA, the TRBD1 call made by TCRdb goes unchecked. The CDR3 covers 13 residues. Germline V gene data show CDR1 as SQVTM and CDR2 as ANQGSEA. This chain's CDR3 is CSVEDRGDYGYTF.